This T cell receptor beta chain comes out of a study of a mutant IDH1 vaccine in newly diagnosed glioma. Some clones are missing from TCRdb's copy, which holds only in-frame ones; the method was immunoSEQ multiplex PCR. Among about 60,000 clones listed, under 85% were seen once. To note about this clone: Its specificity is not known.

CDR3 length: 15 residues. CDR1 and CDR2 (germline): SNHLY, FYNNEI. V gave up 7 bases and J gave up 3 bases, with 19 bases separating them. Time point of the sample: week 47, end of study. The vaccine gave 300 ug of a 20-mer mutant IDH1 peptide subcutaneously per dose. V usage is TRBV2 and J usage is TRBJ2-7; tentatively, D is TRBD2 (5 bases). The sequence was obtained from a woman between 50 and 59 years old with glioma. The sample in question was PBMCs, obtained from a glioma patient whose treatment included an IDH1 peptide vaccine. The CDR3 region is CASTLQWTGDYEQYF. The CDR3 DNA reads as TGTGCCAGCACTCTCCAGTGGACCGGGGACTACGAGCAGTACTTC.